The 20 T cell receptor beta chains reported below all come from one sample, sequenced in a study of early T cells in non-severe SARS-CoV-2 infection. MiXCR, run by TCRdb on the 5' RACE reads, gives a single entry per CDR3 protein. The table records approximately 45,000 distinct CDR3 sequences, approximately 6% of them present only once. The sample taken for sequencing was whole blood. The receptors were sampled from an adult who was a healthcare worker with PCR-confirmed SARS-CoV-2 infection or an uninfected control (not recorded which).

This clonotype was counted many times. V and J are TRBV20-1 and TRBJ1-1; D is ambiguous. Deletions cut 5 bases from V and 1 base from J, with 8 bases between. Germline values: CDR1 DFQATT, CDR2 SNEGSKA (reference sequence). The CDR3 spans 12 residues. CDR3 DNA: TGCAGTGCTCAGGCCCCGAACACTGAAGCTTTCTTT. This translates into CSAQAPNTEAFF.

This clonotype turned up a few times. The rearrangement uses TRBV20-1 and TRBJ1-2, with a weak D call TRBD1 (6 bases). This CDR3 has 13 amino acids. Germline CDR1 DFQATT, CDR2 SNEGSKA (reference sequence). V shed 5 bases and J shed 1 base, with 11 bases lying between them. CDR3 nucleotide sequence: TGCAGTGCTCCAGGGGACTATAACTATGGCTACACCTTC. As protein: CSAPGDYNYGYTF.

There are a few counts of this clonotype. The chain recombines TRBV20-1 with TRBJ2-1, with D perhaps given as TRBD1 or TRBD2 (5 bases each). The germline gives CDR1 DFQATT, CDR2 SNEGSKA (reference sequence). The length of the CDR3 is 15 residues. The V gene lost 0 bases and the J gene lost 6 bases, with 15 bases spanning the gap. The DNA of the CDR3 is TGCAGTGCTAGAGACTGGGGACCAATGACCAATGAGCAGTTCTTC. Protein product: CSARDWGPMTNEQFF.

This clonotype came up a few times. The chain has TRBV10-2 and TRBJ1-5; 9 nucleotides match TRBD1. Germline lookup yields CDR1 WSHSY and CDR2 SAAADI. J lost 6 bases, V lost 5 bases, and 2 bases had no gene match. The CDR3 is 13 amino acids. The CDR3 DNA reads as TGCGCCAGCAGTCTGGGACAGGGTCAGCCCCAGCATTTT. Translation gives CASSLGQGQPQHF.

This clonotype was observed at least ten times. The chain joins TRBV10-1 to TRBJ1-6; D call uncertain. Germline V CDR1 and CDR2: WNHNN, SYGVQD (reference sequence). This CDR3 comprises 15 residues. V was trimmed by 3 bases and J by 7 bases, leaving 13 bases between them. This chain's CDR3 is CASSEPARANSPLHF. CDR3 in DNA: TGCGCCAGCAGTGAACCCGCAAGGGCCAATTCACCCCTCCACTTT.

This chain joins TRBV12-3 or TRBV12-4 and TRBJ1-6, with D perhaps TRBD1 (5 bases). Trimming cost V 5 bases and J 0 bases, with 14 bases left between them. The CDR3 is 17 amino acids. CDR3 region: CASSTLTADSYNSPLHF. The CDR3 nucleotides read TGTGCCAGCAGTACGCTGACAGCCGACTCCTATAATTCACCCCTCCACTTT.

In its sample, this clonotype was seen many times. The V and J genes are TRBV10-3 and TRBJ2-2; 14 bases match TRBD2. CDR1 and CDR2 from the germline V gene are ENHRY and SYGVKD. After removal of 7 bases from V and 3 bases from J, the junction contained 1 base not matched to a gene. The CDR3 is made up of 15 amino acids. CDR3 nucleotides: TGTGCCATCACGGGACTAGCGGGGGACACCGGGGAGCTGTTTTTT. Amino acid sequence: CAITGLAGDTGELFF.

This clonotype was seen repeatedly, ten times or more. The chain combines TRBV11-2 with TRBJ2-5; D could derive from TRBD1 or TRBD2 (6 bases each). CDR3 length: 19 residues. Germline values: CDR1 SGHAT, CDR2 FQNNGV. The ends were cut back, 1 base at V and 3 bases at J, with 24 bases in the middle. The CDR3 bases are TGTGCCAGCAGCTTAGCCGATTTTTTGAGGGGGACTCCCGAAGAGACCCAGTACTTC. This encodes CASSLADFLRGTPEETQYF.

This clonotype was recorded a few times. CDR3 nucleotide sequence: TGCAGTGCTAGAGATCCTCGCTCTAGGGGTCCCAATCAGCCCCAGCATTTT. Encoded protein: CSARDPRSRGPNQPQHF. The chain carries TRBV20-1 and TRBJ1-5; D possibly corresponds to TRBD1 (5 bases). CDR1 is DFQATT and CDR2 is SNEGSKA in the germline V gene (reference sequence). The CDR3 has 17 residues. Deletions cut 0 bases from V and 3 bases from J, with 18 bases between.

This clonotype has at least ten counts. The rearrangement links TRBV30 to TRBJ2-2; 13 positions match TRBD2. Germline trimming cut 3 bases from V and 1 base from J; bases unmatched to any gene: 8. Looked up from germline, CDR1 is GTSNPN and CDR2 is SVGIG (reference sequence). The CDR3 has 18 amino acids. The CDR3 DNA is TGTGCCTGGAGAGCCCGGACTAGCGGGGGCATGAACACCGGGGAGCTGTTTTTT. Amino acid sequence: CAWRARTSGGMNTGELFF.

This clonotype occurred many times. V is TRBV6-5 and J is TRBJ1-2; TRBD1 matches 12 bases. V was clipped by 6 bases and J by 8 bases; unmatched bases: 10. Germline V CDR1 and CDR2: MNHEY, SVGAGI. The CDR3 sequence is 15 residues long. In nucleotides, the CDR3 is TGTGCCAGCAGACAAGGGACAGGGGGCCCCTACGGCTACACCTTC. This sequence encodes CASRQGTGGPYGYTF.

The chain uses TRBV28 and TRBJ2-5; either TRBD1 or TRBD2 may fit D (5 bases each). Germline V gene data show CDR1 as MDHEN and CDR2 as SYDVKM. V was clipped by 1 base and J by 3 bases, with 9 bases between them. The CDR3 contains 14 residues. CDR3 residues: CASSLSGDEETQYF. In DNA, the CDR3 is TGTGCCAGCAGTTTATCTGGGGACGAAGAGACCCAGTACTTC. Filled out from reference TRBV28 and TRBJ2-5, the complete variable domain reads DVKVTQSSRYLVKRTGEKVFLECVQDMDHENMFWYRQDPGLGLRLIYFSYDVKMKEKGDIPEGYSVSREKKERFSLILESASTNQTSMYLCASSLSGDEETQYFGPGTRLLVL.

Ten or more counts support this clonotype. The chain employs TRBV11-2 and TRBJ2-5; D unclear. Trimming removed 6 bases at V and 4 bases at J, with 9 bases between. Germline CDR1 reads SGHAT; CDR2 reads FQNNGV. This CDR3 spans 12 amino acids. In DNA, the CDR3 is TGTGCCAGCAGGTCGGCCCCAGAGACCCAGTACTTC. Translation gives CASRSAPETQYF.

This clonotype was seen only a few times. The V and J genes are TRBV18 and TRBJ2-6; D unresolved. CDR1 is KGHSH, CDR2 LQKENI, per germline. The CDR3 is 15 amino acids. The V and J ends lost 3 bases and 0 bases respectively, with 6 bases between them. CDR3: CASSPPSSGANVLTF. DNA of the CDR3: TGTGCCAGCTCACCCCCCAGCTCTGGGGCCAACGTCCTGACTTTC.

CDR3 DNA sequence: TGTGCCAGCAGCTATAACGGGGATGAGTACACTGAAGCTTTCTTT. Translation: CASSYNGDEYTEAFF. This chain connects TRBV9 to TRBJ1-1; D is ambiguous. CDR1 and CDR2 (germline): SGDLS, YYNGEE. The CDR3 has 15 residues. V was clipped by 4 bases and J by 3 bases, with 16 bases between them.

A few counts support this clonotype. The gene calls are TRBV11-2 and TRBJ2-3, with D maybe TRBD1 (5 bases). This CDR3 is built from 15 residues. Trimming stripped 4 bases from V and 0 bases from J, with 11 bases between. Germline V gene data show CDR1 as SGHAT and CDR2 as FQNNGV. The CDR3 coding sequence is TGTGCCAGCAGCTCAACAGGATCTAGCACAGATACGCAGTATTTT. It codes for CASSSTGSSTDTQYF.

This clonotype was detected many times. The J gene is TRBJ2-3, the V gene TRBV7-9, with TRBD1 as a possible D gene (5 bases). Trimming took off 1 base at V and 2 bases at J, with 13 bases between the two ends. Germline V gene lookup returns CDR1 SEHNR and CDR2 FQNEAQ (reference sequence). The CDR3 is 16 amino acids. The CDR3 region has the DNA TGTGCCAGCAGCTTAGGGACAAGGCAAGTCACAGATACGCAGTATTTT. It is translated as CASSLGTRQVTDTQYF.

This clonotype was seen many times. The rearrangement uses TRBV6-1 and TRBJ1-5; no definite D call. This CDR3 comprises 13 residues. With 11 bases removed from V and 3 bases from J, the gap between germline ends came to 14 bases. Germline loops: CDR1 MNHNS, CDR2 SASEGT. The DNA for the CDR3 is TGTGCCGGCGCAGCAGTATCCAATCAGCCCCAGCATTTT. Its protein product is CAGAAVSNQPQHF.

The sample holds a few counts of this clonotype. The genes are TRBV10-3 and TRBJ2-3; TRBD2 matches 8 bases. The V gene's germline CDR1 is ENHRY and CDR2 SYGVKD. CDR3 length equals 14 residues. V was pared by 5 bases and J by 5 bases, with 6 bases of the junction left unmatched. The CDR3, as DNA: TGTGCCATCAGTTTGACTAGCGCCGGAGATACGCAGTATTTT. Protein: CAISLTSAGDTQYF.

This clonotype occurred a few times. The rearrangement links TRBV19 to TRBJ2-1; TRBD1 agrees at 7 bases. The CDR3 contains 15 residues. The trim removed 6 bases at V and 3 bases at J, leaving 8 bases unmatched. Germline lookup yields CDR1 LNHDA and CDR2 SQIVND (reference sequence). CDR3 sequence reads: CASRVGGYNYNEQFF. The CDR3 nucleotides read TGTGCCAGTAGAGTAGGGGGCTACAACTACAATGAGCAGTTCTTC.